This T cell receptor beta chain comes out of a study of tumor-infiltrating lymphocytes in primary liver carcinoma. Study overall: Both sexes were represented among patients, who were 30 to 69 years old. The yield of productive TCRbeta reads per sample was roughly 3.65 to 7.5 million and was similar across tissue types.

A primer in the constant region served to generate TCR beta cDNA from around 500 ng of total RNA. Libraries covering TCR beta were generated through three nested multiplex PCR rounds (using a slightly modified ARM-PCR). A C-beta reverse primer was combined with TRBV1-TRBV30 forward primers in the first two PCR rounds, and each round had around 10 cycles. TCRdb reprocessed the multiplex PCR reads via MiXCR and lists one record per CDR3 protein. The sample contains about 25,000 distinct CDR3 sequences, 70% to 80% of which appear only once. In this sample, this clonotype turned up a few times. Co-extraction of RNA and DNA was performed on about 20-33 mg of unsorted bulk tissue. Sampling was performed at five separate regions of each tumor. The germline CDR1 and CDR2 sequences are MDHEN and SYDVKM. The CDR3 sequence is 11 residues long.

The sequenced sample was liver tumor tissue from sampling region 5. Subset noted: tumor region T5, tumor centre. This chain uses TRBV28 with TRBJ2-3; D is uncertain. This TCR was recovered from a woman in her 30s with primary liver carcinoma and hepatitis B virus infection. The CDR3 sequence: CYSGWADTQYF. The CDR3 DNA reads TGTTACAGTGGCTGGGCAGATACGCAGTATTTT.